This T cell receptor (beta chain) comes out of a study of cytomegalovirus exposure and HLA in healthy donors. Study-wide points: The study listed some 160 cytomegalovirus-associated TCR beta chains. V- and J-gene trimming in TCR beta was tied to a missense DCLRE1C variant by an analysis performed later.

Every donor was a healthy person donating bone marrow. Comments on this clone: Its antigen is currently unknown.

It was with 60 Vbeta and 13 Jbeta primers that the PCR ran. The authors' processing: A later analysis tallied about 80 million unique TCR beta chains, 9.5 million to 14 million of them shared. Using immunoSEQ multiplex PCR, the repertoire was profiled, and TCRdb retains in-frame clones only, with some absent. V, J and clone size derive from that table, while D and trimming were established from the DNA sequence. The sample lists 150,000 to 200,000 clones; around three quarters were seen once. Germline CDR1 SEHNR, CDR2 FQNEAQ (reference sequence). CDR3 length: 15 residues. J gave up 2 bases and V 2 bases, and 6 bases lay outside the gene matches.

The chain combines TRBV7-9 with TRBJ2-7, with 7 bases identical to TRBD2. The sequence derives from a woman younger than 45 in good health and CMV-seropositive. Sequenced sample: PBMCs. The CDR3 sequence is CASSLSRDYPYEQYF. The CDR3, as DNA: TGTGCCAGCAGCTTATCCCGGGACTATCCCTACGAGCAGTACTTC. The entire variable domain, with the rest obtained from reference TRBV7-9 and TRBJ2-7, is as follows: DTGVSQNPRHKITKRGQNVTFRCDPISEHNRLYWYRQTLGQGPEFLTYFQNEAQLEKSRLLSDRFSAERPKGSFSTLEIQRTEQGDSAMYLCASSLSRDYPYEQYFGPGTRLTVT.